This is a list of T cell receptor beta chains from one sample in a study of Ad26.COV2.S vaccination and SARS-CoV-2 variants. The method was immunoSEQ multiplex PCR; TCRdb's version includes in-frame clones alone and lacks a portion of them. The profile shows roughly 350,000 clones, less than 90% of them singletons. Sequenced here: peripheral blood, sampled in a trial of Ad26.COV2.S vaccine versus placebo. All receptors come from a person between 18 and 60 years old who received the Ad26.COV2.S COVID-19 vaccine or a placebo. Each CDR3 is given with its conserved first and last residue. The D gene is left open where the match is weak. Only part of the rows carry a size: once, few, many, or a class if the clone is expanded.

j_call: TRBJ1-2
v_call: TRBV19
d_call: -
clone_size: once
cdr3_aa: CAIQDPPVGGYTF
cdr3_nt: TGTGCCATACAAGACCCTCCCGTGGGTGGCTACACCTTC

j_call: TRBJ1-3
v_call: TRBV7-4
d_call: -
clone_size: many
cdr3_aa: CASSPRRGGRGSGNTIYF
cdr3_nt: TGTGCCAGCAGCCCGCGGCGGGGGGGCCGGGGCTCTGGAAACACCATATATTTT

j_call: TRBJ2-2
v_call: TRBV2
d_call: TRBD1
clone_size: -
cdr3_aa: CASSLGTGGFGDTGELFF
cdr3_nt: TGTGCCAGCAGTCTAGGGACAGGGGGCTTTGGGGACACCGGGGAGCTGTTTTTT

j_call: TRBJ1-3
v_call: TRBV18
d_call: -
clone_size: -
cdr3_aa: CASSEPRDRNTIYF
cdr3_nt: TGTGCCAGCTCAGAACCCAGGGACCGAAACACCATATATTTT

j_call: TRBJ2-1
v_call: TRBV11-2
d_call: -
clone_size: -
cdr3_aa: CASSLVPPQGTNEQFF
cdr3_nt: TGTGCCAGCAGCTTGGTTCCCCCCCAGGGTACCAATGAGCAGTTCTTC

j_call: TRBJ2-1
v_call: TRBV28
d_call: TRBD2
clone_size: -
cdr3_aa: CATLWLAGSSYNEQFF
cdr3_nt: TGTGCCACCCTCTGGCTAGCGGGAAGCTCCTACAATGAGCAGTTCTTC

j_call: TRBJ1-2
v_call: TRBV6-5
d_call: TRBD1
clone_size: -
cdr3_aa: CASSYRDRGGYGYTF
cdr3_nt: TGTGCCAGCAGTTACCGGGACAGGGGCGGCTATGGCTACACCTTC

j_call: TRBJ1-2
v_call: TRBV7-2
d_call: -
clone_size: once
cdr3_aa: CASSFDPGYGYTF
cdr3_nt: TGTGCCAGCAGCTTTGACCCAGGGTATGGCTACACCTTC

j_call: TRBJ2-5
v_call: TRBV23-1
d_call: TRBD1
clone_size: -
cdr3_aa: CASSHGTGERETQYF
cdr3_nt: TGCGCCAGCAGTCATGGGACAGGGGAGAGAGAGACCCAGTACTTC

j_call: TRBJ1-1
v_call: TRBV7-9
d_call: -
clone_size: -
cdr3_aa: CASSSVEFSVTEAFF
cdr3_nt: TGTGCCAGCAGCTCCGTCGAATTCTCAGTCACTGAAGCTTTCTTT

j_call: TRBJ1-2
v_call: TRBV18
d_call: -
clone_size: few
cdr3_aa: CASSQGEFYGYTF
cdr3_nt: TGTGCCAGCTCACAGGGGGAGTTTTATGGCTACACCTTC

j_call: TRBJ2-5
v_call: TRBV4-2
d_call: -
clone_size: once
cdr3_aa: CASSQAPPARGGETQYF
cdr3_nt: TGTGCCAGCAGCCAAGCCCCCCCCGCGAGGGGCGGGGAGACCCAGTACTTC

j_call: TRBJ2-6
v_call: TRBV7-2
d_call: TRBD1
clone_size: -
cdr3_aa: CASTLAGTGGSGANVLTF
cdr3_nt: TGTGCCAGCACCCTTGCGGGGACAGGGGGCTCTGGGGCCAACGTCCTGACTTTC

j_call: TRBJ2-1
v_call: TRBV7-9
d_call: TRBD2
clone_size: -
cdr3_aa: CASRPRLDRREGYNEQFF
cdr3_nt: TGTGCCAGCAGGCCACGCCTGGACCGCAGGGAGGGCTACAATGAGCAGTTCTTC

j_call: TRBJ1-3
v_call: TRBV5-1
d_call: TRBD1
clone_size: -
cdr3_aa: CASSLDGQGAGNTIYF
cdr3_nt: TGCGCCAGCAGCTTGGACGGACAGGGGGCTGGAAACACCATATATTTT

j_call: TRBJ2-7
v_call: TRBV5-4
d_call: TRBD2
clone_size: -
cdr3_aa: CASSLFSSGKEQYF
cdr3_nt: TGTGCCAGCAGCTTGTTTTCTAGCGGAAAGGAGCAGTACTTC

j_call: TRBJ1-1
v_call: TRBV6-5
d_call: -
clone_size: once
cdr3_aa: CASSSQGHNTEAFF
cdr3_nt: TGTGCCAGCAGTTCTCAGGGCCACAACACTGAAGCTTTCTTT

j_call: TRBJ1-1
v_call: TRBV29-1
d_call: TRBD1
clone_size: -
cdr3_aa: CSVRTGRPEAFF
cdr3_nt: TGCAGCGTCAGGACAGGGCGGCCTGAAGCTTTCTTT

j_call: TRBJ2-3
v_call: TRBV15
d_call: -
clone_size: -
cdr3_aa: CATLEERSGTDTQYF
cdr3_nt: TGTGCCACCCTGGAGGAGCGTTCGGGCACAGATACGCAGTATTTT

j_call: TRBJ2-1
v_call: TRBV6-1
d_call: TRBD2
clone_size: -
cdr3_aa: CASSEISGRFSEQFF
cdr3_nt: TGTGCCAGCAGTGAAATTAGCGGGAGATTTTCTGAGCAGTTCTTC

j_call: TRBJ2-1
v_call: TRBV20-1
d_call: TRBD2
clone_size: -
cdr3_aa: CSASVAGVNYNEQFF
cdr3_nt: TGCAGTGCTAGTGTGGCGGGAGTAAACTACAATGAGCAGTTCTTC

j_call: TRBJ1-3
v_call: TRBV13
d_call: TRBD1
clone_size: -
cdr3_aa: CASSITPGQGPGNTIYF
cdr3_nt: TGTGCCAGCAGCATAACGCCGGGACAGGGACCTGGAAACACCATATATTTT

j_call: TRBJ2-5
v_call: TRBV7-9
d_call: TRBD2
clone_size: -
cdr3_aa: CASSPSGGVQETQYF
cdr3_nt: TGTGCCAGCAGCCCTAGCGGGGGGGTACAAGAGACCCAGTACTTC

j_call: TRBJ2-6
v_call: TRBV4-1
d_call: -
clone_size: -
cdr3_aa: CASSQERQAKSSGANVLTF
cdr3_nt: TGCGCCAGCAGCCAAGAGAGACAGGCTAAAAGCTCTGGGGCCAACGTCCTGACTTTC

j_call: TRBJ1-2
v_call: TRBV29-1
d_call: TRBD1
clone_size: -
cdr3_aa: CSAGGDLANYGYTF
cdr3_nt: TGCAGCGCAGGGGGGGACTTAGCTAACTATGGCTACACCTTC

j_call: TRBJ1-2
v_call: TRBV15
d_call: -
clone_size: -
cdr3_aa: CATSRDLTVANYGYTF
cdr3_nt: TGTGCCACCAGCAGAGATTTAACAGTAGCTAACTATGGCTACACCTTC

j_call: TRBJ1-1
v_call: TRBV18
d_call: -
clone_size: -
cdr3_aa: CASSPPSLAASNTEAFF
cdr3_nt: TGTGCCAGCTCACCACCCAGTTTAGCGGCTTCGAACACTGAAGCTTTCTTT

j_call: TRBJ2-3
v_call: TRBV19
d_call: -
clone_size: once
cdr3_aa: CASTPSGGASGDTQYF
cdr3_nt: TGTGCCAGTACCCCTTCTGGGGGGGCTTCTGGAGATACGCAGTATTTT

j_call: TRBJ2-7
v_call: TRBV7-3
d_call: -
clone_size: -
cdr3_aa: CASSLTGGEQYF
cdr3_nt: TGTGCCAGCAGCTTAACGGGGGGCGAGCAGTACTTC

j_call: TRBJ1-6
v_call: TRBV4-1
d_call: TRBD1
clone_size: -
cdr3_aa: CASSARNAGGGSPLHF
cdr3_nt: TGCGCCAGCAGCGCTCGGAACGCAGGGGGCGGTTCACCCCTCCACTTT

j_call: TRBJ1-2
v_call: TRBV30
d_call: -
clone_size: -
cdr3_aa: CASTGWSNMDGYTF
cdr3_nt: TGTGCCTCCACCGGGTGGTCGAACATGGATGGCTACACCTTC

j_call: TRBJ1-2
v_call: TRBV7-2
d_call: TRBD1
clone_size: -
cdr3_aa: CASSLQSLAGTVSGYTF
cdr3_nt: TGTGCCAGCAGCTTACAATCCCTTGCCGGGACAGTTTCTGGCTACACCTTC

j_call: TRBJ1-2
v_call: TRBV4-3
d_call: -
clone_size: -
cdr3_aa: CASSQAQFGYGYTF
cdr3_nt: TGCGCCAGCAGCCAAGCCCAGTTCGGCTATGGCTACACCTTC

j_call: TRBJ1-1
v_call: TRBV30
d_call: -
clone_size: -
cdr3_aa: CAWSWGENTEAFF
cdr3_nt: TGTGCCTGGAGTTGGGGAGAGAACACTGAAGCTTTCTTT

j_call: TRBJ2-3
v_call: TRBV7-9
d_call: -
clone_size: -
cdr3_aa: CASSPPARGPVADTQYF
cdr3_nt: TGTGCCAGCAGCCCACCCGCCCGGGGGCCCGTGGCAGATACGCAGTATTTT

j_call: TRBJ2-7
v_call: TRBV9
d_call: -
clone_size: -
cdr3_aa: CASSVEGSPGSEQYF
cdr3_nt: TGTGCCAGCAGCGTAGAAGGGTCTCCGGGGTCCGAGCAGTACTTC

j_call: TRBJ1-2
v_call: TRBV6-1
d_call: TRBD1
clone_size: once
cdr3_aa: CASSEDAQGYGYTF
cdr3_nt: TGTGCCAGCAGTGAAGACGCACAGGGGTATGGCTACACCTTC

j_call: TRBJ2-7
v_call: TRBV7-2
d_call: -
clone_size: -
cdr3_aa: CASSTRGGEQYF
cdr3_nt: TGTGCCAGCAGTACCAGGGGGGGCGAGCAGTACTTC

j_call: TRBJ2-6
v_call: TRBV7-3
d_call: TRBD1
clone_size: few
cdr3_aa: CASSPGQGLSGANVLTF
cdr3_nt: TGTGCCAGCAGCCCAGGACAGGGCCTTTCTGGGGCCAACGTCCTGACTTTC

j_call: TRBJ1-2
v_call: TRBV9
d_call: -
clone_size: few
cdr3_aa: CASSVDYSTNYGYTF
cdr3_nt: TGTGCCAGCAGCGTAGACTACAGCACTAACTATGGCTACACCTTC

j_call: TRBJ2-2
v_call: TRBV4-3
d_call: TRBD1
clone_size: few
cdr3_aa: CASSPTGYNTGELFF
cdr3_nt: TGCGCCAGCAGCCCGACAGGGTACAACACCGGGGAGCTGTTTTTT

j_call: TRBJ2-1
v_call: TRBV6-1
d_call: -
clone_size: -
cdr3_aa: CASSELEYNEQFF
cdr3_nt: TGTGCCAGCAGTGAACTTGAGTACAATGAGCAGTTCTTC

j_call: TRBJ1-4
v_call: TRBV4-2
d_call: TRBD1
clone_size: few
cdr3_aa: CASSQGGQGVSVEKLFF
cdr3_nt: TGTGCCAGCAGCCAAGGGGGACAGGGAGTTTCGGTGGAAAAACTGTTTTTT

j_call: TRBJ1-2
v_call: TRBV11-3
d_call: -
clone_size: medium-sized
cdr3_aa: CASSLEVSFNYGYTF
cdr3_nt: TGTGCCAGCAGCTTAGAAGTCTCCTTTAACTATGGCTACACCTTC

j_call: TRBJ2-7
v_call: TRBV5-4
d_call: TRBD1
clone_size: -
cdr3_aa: CASSPTRQGKPYEQYF
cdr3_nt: TGTGCCAGCAGCCCCACGCGACAGGGGAAGCCTTACGAGCAGTACTTC

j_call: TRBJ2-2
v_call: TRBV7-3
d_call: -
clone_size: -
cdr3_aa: CASSSSTGELFF
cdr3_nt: TGTGCCAGCAGCTCCTCCACCGGGGAGCTGTTTTTT

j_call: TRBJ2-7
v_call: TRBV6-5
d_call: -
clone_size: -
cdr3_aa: CVAVGGVTYEQYF
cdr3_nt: TGTGTCGCGGTGGGGGGCGTCACCTACGAGCAGTACTTC

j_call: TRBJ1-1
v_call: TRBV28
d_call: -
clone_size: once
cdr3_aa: CASSAPGPKITEAFF
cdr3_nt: TGTGCCAGCAGTGCCCCGGGGCCAAAAATAACTGAAGCTTTCTTT

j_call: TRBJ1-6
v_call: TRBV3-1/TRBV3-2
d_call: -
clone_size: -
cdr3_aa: CASSQDHGSSYNSPLHF
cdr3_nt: TGTGCCAGCAGCCAAGATCACGGGAGCTCCTATAATTCACCCCTCCACTTT

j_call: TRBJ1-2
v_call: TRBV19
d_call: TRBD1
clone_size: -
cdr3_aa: CASSQPGQGAFYGYTF
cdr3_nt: TGTGCCAGTAGTCAGCCGGGACAGGGGGCTTTCTATGGCTACACCTTC

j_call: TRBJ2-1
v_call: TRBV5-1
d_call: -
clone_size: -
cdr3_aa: CASSLVGPLPFF
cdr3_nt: TGCGCCAGCAGCTTGGTGGGGCCGCTACCGTTCTTC

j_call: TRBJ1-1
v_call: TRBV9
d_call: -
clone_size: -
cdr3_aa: CASSVMGFTEAFF
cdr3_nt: TGTGCCAGCAGCGTTATGGGTTTCACTGAAGCTTTCTTT

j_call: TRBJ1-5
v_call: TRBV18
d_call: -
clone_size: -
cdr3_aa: CASSPPGGTLQPQHF
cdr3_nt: TGTGCCAGCTCACCACCGGGAGGGACGTTACAGCCCCAGCATTTT

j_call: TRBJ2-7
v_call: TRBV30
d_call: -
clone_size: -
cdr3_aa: CACMYRDLSYEQYF
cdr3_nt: TGTGCCTGTATGTACCGGGACCTCTCCTACGAGCAGTACTTC

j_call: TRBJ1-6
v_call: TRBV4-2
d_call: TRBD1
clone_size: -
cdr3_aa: CASSQDTGQGASYNSPLHF
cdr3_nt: TGTGCCAGCAGCCAAGACACAGGACAGGGGGCCTCCTATAATTCACCCCTCCACTTT

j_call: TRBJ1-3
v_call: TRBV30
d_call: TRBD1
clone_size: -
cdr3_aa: CAWNPRTGLPGWRGNTIYF
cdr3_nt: TGTGCCTGGAACCCCCGGACAGGCCTCCCTGGATGGAGAGGAAACACCATATATTTT